A single sample gave rise to the 23 T cell receptor beta chains below, sequenced in a study of T cells in Graves' hyperthyroidism and ophthalmopathy. From RNA transcripts, TCR beta CDR3 regions were amplified. HTBI primers were the set used in a first-round RT-PCR of the TCR CDR3. TCRdb re-called the multiplex PCR reads through MiXCR, storing one row per CDR3 protein. The data show roughly 300,000 distinct CDR3 sequences, with roughly a fifth seen just once and 50% held by the top ten. The specimen sequenced was blood. The source of these receptors is a woman between 50 and 59 years old with Graves' hyperthyroidism.

This clonotype came up many times. V usage is TRBV3-1 and J usage is TRBJ2-1; the match to TRBD1 covers 11 bases. The length of the CDR3 is 16 residues. Germline CDR1 and CDR2: LGHDT and YNNKEL (reference sequence). With V trimmed by 1 base and J by 7 bases, 6 bases remained unmatched. The CDR3 protein is CASSQGRDRGFNEQFF. DNA of the CDR3: TGTGCCAGCAGCCAAGGCCGGGACAGGGGGTTTAATGAGCAGTTCTTC.

The chain is built from TRBV2 and TRBJ1-4; TRBD1 matches at 7 bases. Germline loops: CDR1 SNHLY, CDR2 FYNNEI. The junction had 7 bases not matched to a gene; V was cut back by 8 bases and J by 7 bases. The CDR3 is 13 amino acids. The CDR3 here is CASEETGSEKLFF. The DNA for the CDR3 is TGTGCCAGCGAGGAGACAGGGAGTGAAAAACTGTTTTTT.

This clonotype was recorded many times. The chain employs TRBV20-1 and TRBJ2-5; 7 bases line up with TRBD2. Germline V gene lookup returns CDR1 DFQATT and CDR2 SNEGSKA (reference sequence). CDR3 length equals 12 residues. V lost 3 bases and J lost 2; bases outside the gene matches: 0. The CDR3: CSASGRQETQYF. In DNA, the CDR3 is TGCAGTGCTAGCGGGAGGCAAGAGACCCAGTACTTC.

V gene TRBV29-1 combines with J gene TRBJ2-1, with D possibly being TRBD2 (6 bases). This CDR3 is built from 15 residues. V was shortened by 2 bases and J by 0 bases, with 11 bases between the two germline ends. Looked up from germline, CDR1 is SQVTM and CDR2 is ANQGSEA. CDR3 region: CSVELATSSYNEQFF. The CDR3 DNA sequence: TGCAGCGTTGAACTAGCGACCAGCTCCTACAATGAGCAGTTCTTC.

The sample holds many counts of this clonotype. The V gene is TRBV28, the J gene TRBJ2-7; D call uncertain. Trimming shortened V by 2 bases and J by 6 bases, and 8 bases separated the two germline ends. This CDR3 region has 12 residues. Germline V gene sequence: CDR1 MDHEN, CDR2 SYDVKM. CDR3 DNA sequence: TGTGCCAGCAGTTTAGAAGGGTTCGAGCAGTACTTC. Its translation: CASSLEGFEQYF.

This clonotype was observed many times. This chain joins TRBV15 and TRBJ2-7; possible D gene TRBD2, 6 bases. There are 14 residues in the CDR3. Per germline, CDR1 LNHNV and CDR2 YYDKDF (reference sequence). Trimming shortened V by 1 base and J by 4 bases, and 11 bases separated the two germline ends. The CDR3 here is CATSRAGEEYEQYF. CDR3 bases: TGTGCCACCAGCAGAGCGGGGGAAGAGTACGAGCAGTACTTC.

This clonotype has ten or more counts. This chain uses TRBV28 with TRBJ2-3; 8 positions agree with TRBD2. J lost 6 bases, V lost 4 bases, and 12 bases had no gene match. The CDR3 has 16 residues. The germline V gene encodes CDR1 MDHEN and CDR2 SYDVKM. The DNA for the CDR3 is TGTGCCAGCAGTTCGGACACTAGCGGTTGGGGGGATACGCAGTATTTT. Protein sequence: CASSSDTSGWGDTQYF. The full variable domain, its missing parts supplied by reference TRBV28 and TRBJ2-3, is DVKVTQSSRYLVKRTGEKVFLECVQDMDHENMFWYRQDPGLGLRLIYFSYDVKMKEKGDIPEGYSVSREKKERFSLILESASTNQTSMYLCASSSDTSGWGDTQYFGPGTRLTVL.

For this clonotype: A much larger clone sits a single nucleotide away, making a read error possible. J is TRBJ2-7 and V is TRBV12-3 or TRBV12-4, with 12 bases aligning to TRBD2. The CDR3 has 16 amino acids. Trimming cost V 5 bases and J 5 bases; bases outside gene matches: 10. Here the CDR3 DNA reads TGTGCCAGCAGTCTAGGACTAGCGGGAAACCCCCACGAGCAGTACTTC. Amino acid sequence: CASSLGLAGNPHEQYF.

This clonotype appeared many times. This CDR3 reads CASSLEARPGVQYF. In DNA, the CDR3 is TGTGCCAGCAGCTTAGAGGCTAGGCCTGGGGTGCAGTACTTC. V gene TRBV7-2 combines with J gene TRBJ2-7, with no clear D. V lost 1 base and J 9 bases, leaving 16 bases between the germline ends. From germline, CDR1 is SGHTA and CDR2 FQGNSA. The CDR3 extends over 14 amino acids.

At least ten counts were recorded for this clonotype. The V and J genes are TRBV28 and TRBJ2-2; D is unresolved. With 2 bases removed from V and 10 bases from J, the gap between germline ends came to 8 bases. This CDR3 contains 12 residues. The germline CDR1 and CDR2 sequences are MDHEN and SYDVKM. CDR3 coding DNA: TGTGCCAGCAGTTTACACCCTGAGGAGCTGTTTTTT. Translated: CASSLHPEELFF.

V usage is TRBV24-1 and J usage is TRBJ2-7; tentatively, D is TRBD2 (6 bases). Germline values: CDR1 KGHDR, CDR2 SFDVKD. This CDR3 has 14 amino acids. Between the trimmed V and J ends, which lost 5 bases and 5 bases, there was a span of 15 bases. The CDR3 nucleotides are TGTGCCACCAGTGGAGAGGGAGGAAGTCACGAGCAGTACTTC. It is translated as CATSGEGGSHEQYF.

This clonotype was seen repeatedly, ten times or more. This sequence joins TRBV19 and TRBJ2-1; D is unclear. The CDR3 is 12 amino acids. The ends were cut back, 4 bases at V and 10 bases at J, with 11 bases in the middle. Germline CDR1 and CDR2: LNHDA and SQIVND (reference sequence). This CDR3 reads CASSNPLGEQFF. The CDR3 DNA sequence: TGTGCCAGTAGTAACCCTTTGGGCGAGCAGTTCTTC.

The V and J genes are TRBV10-3 and TRBJ2-1; a possible D gene is TRBD1 (6 bases). From germline, CDR1 is ENHRY and CDR2 SYGVKD. V was pared by 3 bases and J by 6 bases, with 18 bases between. This CDR3 is built from 16 residues. CDR3 coding DNA: TGTGCCATCAGTGACGCTCGGCAGGGGACGGGCAATGAGCAGTTCTTC. This codes for CAISDARQGTGNEQFF.

The CDR3 coding sequence is TGTGCCTGGAGTCCAGGGGGATCTCGAGAAAAACTGTTTTTT. Translated, it gives CAWSPGGSREKLFF. This chain joins TRBV30 and TRBJ1-4; 7 positions agree with TRBD1. This CDR3 is built from 14 residues. J gave up 8 bases and V 2 bases, and 8 bases lay outside the gene matches. Germline CDR1 GTSNPN, CDR2 SVGIG (reference sequence).

This clonotype was detected ten times or more. The chain combines TRBV11-2 with TRBJ1-3, with D perhaps TRBD1 (5 bases). Germline assignment: CDR1 SGHAT and CDR2 FQNNGV. This CDR3 comprises 18 residues. Trimming removed 2 bases at V and 1 base at J, with 18 bases between. This chain's CDR3 is CASSLQHARAASGNTIYF. The CDR3, as DNA: TGTGCCAGCAGCTTACAACATGCCAGGGCGGCTTCTGGAAACACCATATATTTT.

There are a few counts of this clonotype. V gene TRBV28 combines with J gene TRBJ2-1, with TRBD2 matching 12 bases. V lost 8 bases, J lost 3 bases, and 8 bases stayed unmatched. CDR1 and CDR2 (germline): MDHEN, SYDVKM. This CDR3 has 16 amino acids. The CDR3: CASWASGGAFYNEQFF. Here the CDR3 DNA reads TGTGCCAGCTGGGCTAGCGGGGGGGCCTTCTACAATGAGCAGTTCTTC.

This clonotype was counted a few times. The rearrangement joins TRBV29-1 to TRBJ1-4; 7 bases map to TRBD1. CDR3 length equals 13 residues. The germline CDR1 and CDR2 sequences are SQVTM and ANQGSEA. Trimming cost V 7 bases and J 10 bases; bases outside gene matches: 12. The CDR3 protein is CSALGQLEGKLFF. The DNA of the CDR3 is TGCAGCGCCCTGGGACAGCTTGAAGGAAAACTGTTTTTT.

This clonotype was counted many times. The chain recombines TRBV5-1 with TRBJ2-7; 12 bases align to TRBD1. The length of the CDR3 is 17 residues. V trimming: 3 bases; J trimming: 5 bases; junction bases outside the gene matches: 12. In germline, CDR1 is SGHRS, CDR2 YFSETQ. The DNA of the CDR3 is TGCGCCAGCAGCTCCCGGGGCGCAGGGACAGGGGGCAACGAGCAGTACTTC. Amino acid sequence: CASSSRGAGTGGNEQYF.

This clonotype has ten or more counts. The chain has TRBV30 and TRBJ2-5; 10 positions match TRBD1. Germline V gene data show CDR1 as GTSNPN and CDR2 as SVGIG (reference sequence). The CDR3 runs 14 residues. J gave up 7 bases and V 1 base, and 6 bases lay outside the gene matches. Written as DNA, the CDR3 is TGTGCCTGGAGTGCGACAGGGGGCTTGGGGACCCAGTACTTC. Its protein is CAWSATGGLGTQYF.

This clonotype was observed many times. The chain couples TRBV11-2 to TRBJ2-5, with D possibly being TRBD2 (6 bases). V dropped 4 bases and J dropped 5 bases, with 17 bases sitting between them. This CDR3 region has 15 residues. CDR1 SGHAT and CDR2 FQNNGV come from the germline V gene. CDR3 sequence: CASSSGLFGGETQYF. For the CDR3, the DNA is TGTGCCAGCAGCTCAGGACTATTTGGGGGGGAGACCCAGTACTTC.

This rearrangement joins TRBV7-9 to TRBJ1-2; 8 positions agree with TRBD1. The trim removed 0 bases at V and 5 bases at J, leaving 8 bases unmatched. The CDR3 loop spans 16 amino acids. Germline-derived CDR1 and CDR2 are SEHNR and FQNEAQ (reference sequence). The CDR3 reads CASSLAGGQAMYGYTF. The DNA of the CDR3 is TGTGCCAGCAGCTTAGCCGGGGGACAGGCGATGTATGGCTACACCTTC.

This clonotype was picked up a small number of times. This chain connects TRBV28 to TRBJ1-2; TRBD1 is a possible D gene (5 bases). V was pared by 4 bases and J by 4 bases, with 13 bases between. The CDR3 has 14 amino acids. The germline V gene encodes CDR1 MDHEN and CDR2 SYDVKM. The CDR3 here is CASSSAGGGYGYTF. The CDR3 nucleotides read TGTGCCAGCAGTTCCGCGGGGGGGGGCTATGGCTACACCTTC.

The table lists this clonotype with many counts. V is TRBV28 and J is TRBJ2-6; D possibly corresponds to TRBD2 (5 bases). The CDR3 contains 15 residues. CDR1 MDHEN and CDR2 SYDVKM come from the germline V gene. V lost 8 bases and J lost 2, with 13 bases in between. The CDR3 coding sequence is TGTGCCAGCGGGAATGCGGGTACTGGGGCCAACGTCCTGACTTTC. Translated, it gives CASGNAGTGANVLTF.